This is a list of T cell receptor beta chains from one sample in a study of cytomegalovirus exposure and HLA in healthy donors. Method: immunoSEQ multiplex PCR; TCRdb's copy keeps in-frame clones and lacks some. The sample has about 330,000 clones, 75% to 90% seen once. Material: PBMCs. These receptor sequences come from a woman under 30 in good health and CMV-seronegative. Each CDR3 is given with its conserved first and last residue. D genes are given only for firm matches.

TRBD1	TRBV30	TRBJ1-2	CAWSPTGSYGYTF
NA	TRBV19	TRBJ1-5	CASRGPNQPQHF
TRBD2	TRBV9	TRBJ2-2	CASSASGSNTGELFF
NA	TRBV7-8	TRBJ1-5	CASSPGGMREYSNQPQHF
TRBD2	TRBV30	TRBJ2-7	CAWSVPGIAGGVREQYF
NA	TRBV27	TRBJ2-7	CASSPSSGASWYEQYF
NA	TRBV5-1	TRBJ2-7	CASSLWGEGSYEQYF
NA	TRBV6-5	TRBJ1-2	CASSYSTGDYGYTF
TRBD1	TRBV18	TRBJ2-7	CASSPGPGTGVNEQYF
TRBD2	TRBV19	TRBJ2-7	CASIGGGEQYF
NA	TRBV7-2	TRBJ1-2	CASSRPQDYGYTF
NA	TRBV28	TRBJ1-5	CASSLAGDGDQPQHF
TRBD1	TRBV7-7	TRBJ2-6	CASSPTFRGPVNSGANVLTF
TRBD1	TRBV5-8	TRBJ2-7	CASSFRTGDRSYEQYF
TRBD2	TRBV29-1	TRBJ2-7	CSVVLAGFSYEQYF
NA	TRBV7-2	TRBJ2-7	CASSSGRHRLYEQYF
NA	TRBV29-1	TRBJ2-4	CSVRDAKNIQYF
NA	TRBV19	TRBJ1-5	CASLRRGEGNQPQHF
TRBD2	TRBV2	TRBJ2-7	CASTRLPSGSTEQYF
NA	TRBV6-5	TRBJ2-7	CASSYGAGSSYEQYF
NA	TRBV13	TRBJ1-2	CASSLRQGLVGFRGYTF
NA	TRBV27	TRBJ1-1	CASSRVRQRTEAFF
NA	TRBV7-2	TRBJ2-3	CASSFSRGDTQYF
NA	TRBV4-1	TRBJ2-7	CASSLRSGGSGSYEQYF
NA	TRBV2	TRBJ2-5	CASSEMRETQYF
NA	TRBV5-1	TRBJ2-7	CASSLNRGGEQYF
NA	TRBV7-9	TRBJ2-3	CGSEESDTQYF
NA	TRBV7-9	TRBJ2-2	CASSGTSLAGELFF
TRBD2	TRBV19	TRBJ2-7	CASSIGSSGSYEQYF
TRBD2	TRBV11-2	TRBJ2-1	CASSFILAGSYNEQFF
NA	TRBV2	TRBJ2-7	CASATGSGYEQYF
TRBD2	TRBV19	TRBJ2-4	CASSISGGARSKNIQYF
TRBD1	TRBV5-6	TRBJ1-4	CASSLRDRVPKLFF
TRBD2	TRBV6-5	TRBJ2-3	CASRSAGGLTDTQYF
TRBD1	TRBV28	TRBJ1-4	CASSTGTAWEKLFF
NA	TRBV7-3	TRBJ2-1	CASSPERRNTQHNEQFF
NA	TRBV11-2	TRBJ1-1	CASTLVGARSTEAFF
TRBD2	TRBV5-6	TRBJ2-1	CASSGPASGRFYNEQFF
NA	TRBV6-5	TRBJ1-4	CASSYSGTPEKLFF
TRBD1	TRBV28	TRBJ1-5	CASSVAGPKQGGWSNQPQHF
NA	TRBV6-5	TRBJ1-2	CAISPGRSYGYTF
NA	TRBV9	TRBJ1-4	CASSPTPGQVGEKLFF
TRBD1	TRBV28	TRBJ1-3	CASTPTGASGNTIYF
NA	TRBV4-3	TRBJ1-1	CASSQEGIGANTEAFF
TRBD1	TRBV5-1	TRBJ2-2	CASMTGGSVTGELFF
NA	TRBV6-9	TRBJ2-7	CASYLLYEQYF
NA	TRBV6-1	TRBJ2-7	CASNRERHEQYF
NA	TRBV9	TRBJ2-5	CASSGLVGETQYF